One and the same sample provided the 8 T cell receptor beta chains below, sequenced in a study of identical twins. A single record per CDR3 protein comes from TCRdb applying MiXCR to the 5' RACE reads. The sample consists of fewer than 500,000 distinct CDR3 sequences, 20% to 25% of them appearing once. This same sample was also taken into another study, of T cells expressing NK-cell markers.

The sample comprised CD4+ T cells sorted from blood. These receptors were obtained from a woman between 18 and 30 years old in good health.

V is TRBV7-2 and J is TRBJ2-1; D gene uncertain. Trimming shortened V by 3 bases and J by 2 bases, and 17 bases separated the two germline ends. The CDR3 has 17 residues. CDR1 SGHTA and CDR2 FQGNSA come from the germline V gene. The CDR3 sequence: CASSLNTFSLTYNEQFF. Here the CDR3 DNA reads TGTGCCAGCAGCTTGAATACTTTTTCCCTGACCTACAATGAGCAGTTCTTC.

The DNA for the CDR3 is TGTGCCAGCAGCCCTCCCCGGACTCCCTACGAGCAGTACTTC. Protein product: CASSPPRTPYEQYF. The chain uses TRBV7-2 and TRBJ2-7; TRBD2 might be the D (5 bases). The CDR3 totals 14 residues. The V and J ends lost 5 bases and 2 bases respectively, with 13 bases between them. Looked up from germline, CDR1 is SGHTA and CDR2 is FQGNSA. The complete variable domain, with remaining parts taken from reference TRBV7-2 and TRBJ2-7, reads GAGVSQSPSNKVTEKGKDVELRCDPISGHTALYWYRQSLGQGLEFLIYFQGNSAPDKSGLPSDRFSAERTGGSVSTLTIQRTQQEDSAVYLCASSPPRTPYEQYFGPGTRLTVT.

The chain has TRBV2 and TRBJ2-2, with D hard to call. Germline assignment: CDR1 SNHLY and CDR2 FYNNEI. Trimming shortened V by 5 bases and J by 3 bases, and 7 bases separated the two germline ends. The CDR3 covers 13 residues. This CDR3 is CASSLKYTGELFF. CDR3 in DNA: TGTGCCAGCAGTCTCAAGTACACCGGGGAGCTGTTTTTT.

This chain joins TRBV7-3 and TRBJ2-2; the match to TRBD1 covers 7 bases. J was trimmed by 15 bases and V by 6 bases; bases with no gene match: 13. Germline V gene sequence: CDR1 SGHTA, CDR2 FQGTGA. The CDR3 extends over 13 amino acids. The chain's CDR3 is CASRLTSTGNLFF. CDR3 nucleotide sequence: TGTGCCAGCAGACTTACCTCGACAGGGAATTTGTTTTTT.

This clonotype occurred many times. V gene TRBV9 combines with J gene TRBJ1-4; D not certain. Trimming took 0 bases from V and 7 from J, leaving 13 bases between them. The CDR3 is 15 residues long. Looked up from germline, CDR1 is SGDLS and CDR2 is YYNGEE. As DNA, the CDR3 is TGTGCCAGCAGCGTAGATGTCGGTTTAAGTGAAAAACTGTTTTTT. Protein sequence: CASSVDVGLSEKLFF.

This chain links TRBV9 with TRBJ2-3; 8 bases agree with TRBD1. This CDR3 spans 18 amino acids. With 4 bases clipped from V and 5 bases from J, the junction kept 18 bases outside the gene matches. Germline values: CDR1 SGDLS, CDR2 YYNGEE. CDR3 bases: TGTGCCAGCAGCCTTAGCAGGGGGCGGAGGGAGTCAGAAGATACGCAGTATTTT. Its protein product is CASSLSRGRRESEDTQYF.

The CDR3 DNA reads as TGTGCCAGCAAAAAGGGGGACAGTTCCAAAAACATTCAGTACTTC. Its protein is CASKKGDSSKNIQYF. The chain is built from TRBV6-1 and TRBJ2-4, with 7 bases aligning to TRBD1. From germline, CDR1 is MNHNS and CDR2 SASEGT. This CDR3 is 15 amino acids long. The V segment lost 7 bases and the J segment 2 bases; nucleotides outside the gene matches: 8.

This clonotype came up a few times. V and J are TRBV2 and TRBJ2-5; D is possibly TRBD2 (6 bases). V was clipped by 6 bases and J by 0 bases, with 14 bases between them. The germline V gene has CDR1 SNHLY and CDR2 FYNNEI. The CDR3 consists of 15 residues. The DNA for the CDR3 is TGTGCCAGCAGGGAGGGCAGGCCGTACCAAGAGACCCAGTACTTC. Translated: CASREGRPYQETQYF.